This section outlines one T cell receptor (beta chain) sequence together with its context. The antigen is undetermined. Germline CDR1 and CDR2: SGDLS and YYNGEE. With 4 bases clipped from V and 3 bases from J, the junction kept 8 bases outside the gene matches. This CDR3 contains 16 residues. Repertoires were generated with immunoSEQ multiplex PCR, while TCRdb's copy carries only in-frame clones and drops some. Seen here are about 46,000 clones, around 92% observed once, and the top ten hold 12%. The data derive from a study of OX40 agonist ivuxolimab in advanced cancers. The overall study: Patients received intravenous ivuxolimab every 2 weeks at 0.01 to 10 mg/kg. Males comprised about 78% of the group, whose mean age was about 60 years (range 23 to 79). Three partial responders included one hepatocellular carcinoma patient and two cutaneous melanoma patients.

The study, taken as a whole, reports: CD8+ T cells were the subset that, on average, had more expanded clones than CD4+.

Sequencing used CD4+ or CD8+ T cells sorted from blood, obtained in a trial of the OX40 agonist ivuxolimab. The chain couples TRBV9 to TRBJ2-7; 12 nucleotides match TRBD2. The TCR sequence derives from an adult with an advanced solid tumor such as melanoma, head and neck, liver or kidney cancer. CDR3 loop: CASSPRLAGDSYEQYF. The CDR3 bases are TGTGCCAGCAGCCCCCGACTAGCGGGAGACAGCTACGAGCAGTACTTC.